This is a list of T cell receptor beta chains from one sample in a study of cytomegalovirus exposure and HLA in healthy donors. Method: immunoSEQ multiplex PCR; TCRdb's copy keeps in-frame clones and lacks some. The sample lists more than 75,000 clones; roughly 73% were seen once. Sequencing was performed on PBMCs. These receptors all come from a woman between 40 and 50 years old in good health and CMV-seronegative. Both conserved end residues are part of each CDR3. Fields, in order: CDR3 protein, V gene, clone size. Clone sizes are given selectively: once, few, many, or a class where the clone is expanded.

cdr3_aa: CASSLHSGTVNTEAFF
v_call: TRBV28
clone_size: .

cdr3_aa: CASSHRDPGQKGYTF
v_call: TRBV4-3
clone_size: .

cdr3_aa: CASEGGAPTDTQYF
v_call: TRBV6-1
clone_size: .

cdr3_aa: CASSLYGTPETQYF
v_call: TRBV7-7
clone_size: .

cdr3_aa: CASSLGLAGNSYNEQFF
v_call: TRBV5-1
clone_size: .

cdr3_aa: CASSTGETEQPQHF
v_call: TRBV5-1
clone_size: .

cdr3_aa: CASSLTGGGNQPQNF
v_call: TRBV6-5
clone_size: .

cdr3_aa: CASRLRGSDEQFF
v_call: TRBV2
clone_size: once

cdr3_aa: CASSTGTSYGYPF
v_call: TRBV27
clone_size: .

cdr3_aa: CASSLGQVQAAEAFF
v_call: TRBV7-8
clone_size: .

cdr3_aa: CASSLTGQGYGYTF
v_call: TRBV4-1
clone_size: .

cdr3_aa: CASSLAGTGGATEAFF
v_call: TRBV5-1
clone_size: .

cdr3_aa: CSVEGLADNEQFF
v_call: TRBV29-1
clone_size: few

cdr3_aa: CASSGTGGGEQFF
v_call: TRBV2
clone_size: .

cdr3_aa: CASSLTGTGTYEQYF
v_call: TRBV7-6
clone_size: .

cdr3_aa: CSVEVGAGQAKIPTETQYF
v_call: TRBV29-1
clone_size: .

cdr3_aa: CASSVTVNTEAFF
v_call: TRBV9
clone_size: .

cdr3_aa: CASSLIPGVWNTEAFF
v_call: TRBV13
clone_size: .